The rows below give T cell receptor beta chains drawn from one sample of a study of blood T cell repertoires in COVID-19. Data came from immunoSEQ multiplex PCR; TCRdb stores just in-frame clones and leaves some out. The sample records about 86,000 clones, approximately 90% being singletons. Sequencing used PBMCs or T cells enriched from blood (not recorded which). The receptors derive from a woman between 50 and 59 years old with acute COVID-19. CDR3s include the opening cysteine and the closing phenylalanine or tryptophan. The D gene is left open where the match is weak. Rows give clone size only sometimes, using once, few, many, or a class for an expanded clone.

>TRBJ1-2|15|many|TRBV9|.
CASSLSTDSAYGYTF
TGTGCCAGCAGCCTATCGACAGATTCCGCTTATGGCTACACCTTC
>TRBJ1-1|13|.|TRBV24-1|.
CATSDFRNTEAFF
TGTGCCACCAGTGATTTTAGGAACACTGAAGCTTTCTTT
>TRBJ2-1|14|.|TRBV6-6|TRBD1
CASTSRDRDNEQFF
TGTGCCAGCACAAGCCGGGACAGAGACAATGAGCAGTTCTTC
>TRBJ1-6|14|.|TRBV6-6|TRBD1
CASATGQGQSPLHF
TGTGCCAGCGCCACGGGACAGGGTCAATCACCCCTCCACTTT
>TRBJ2-1|14|.|TRBV7-2|TRBD2
CASSLAGVGNEQFF
TGTGCCAGCAGCCTAGCGGGAGTGGGGAATGAGCAGTTCTTC
>TRBJ2-7|14|.|TRBV5-4|.
CASSPRQGGGEQYF
TGTGCCAGCAGCCCGAGACAGGGAGGAGGCGAGCAGTACTTC
>TRBJ2-1|15|.|TRBV19|.
CASSAGASVYNEQFF
TGTGCCAGTAGTGCTGGGGCTAGCGTTTACAATGAGCAGTTCTTC
>TRBJ1-5|14|.|TRBV7-8|.
CASTWGQSNQPQHF
TGTGCCAGCACGTGGGGCCAAAGCAATCAGCCCCAGCATTTT
>TRBJ1-3|13|.|TRBV20-1|.
CSASVGQGNTIYF
TGCAGTGCTAGTGTAGGACAGGGAAACACCATATATTTT
>TRBJ2-3|15|.|TRBV10-1|.
CASSESDGMADTQYF
TGCGCCAGCAGTGAGTCGGACGGGATGGCAGATACGCAGTATTTT
>TRBJ1-1|14|many|TRBV28|TRBD1
CASSKSGGRIEAFF
TGTGCCAGCAGTAAGTCAGGGGGCCGGATTGAAGCTTTCTTT
>TRBJ1-2|15|.|TRBV9|TRBD1
CASSARDSGAYGYTF
TGTGCCAGCAGCGCCCGGGACAGTGGAGCCTATGGCTACACCTTC
>TRBJ2-7|15|.|TRBV19|TRBD1
CASSMTGQGAYEQYF
TGTGCCAGTAGTATGACGGGACAGGGTGCCTACGAGCAGTACTTC
>TRBJ1-2|12|.|TRBV25-1|.
CASSESGYGYTF
TGTGCCAGCAGTGAATCGGGGTATGGCTACACCTTC
>TRBJ1-4|18|.|TRBV4-1|TRBD1
CASSQGGDRGYLNEKLFF
TGCGCCAGCAGCCAAGGGGGGGACAGGGGATACCTTAATGAAAAACTGTTTTTT
>TRBJ1-2|12|.|TRBV29-1|TRBD1
CSVGTGIYGYTF
TGCAGCGTTGGGACAGGGATCTATGGCTACACCTTC
>TRBJ1-3|14|.|TRBV5-8|TRBD1
CASSDRVRGNTIYF
TGTGCCAGCAGCGACAGGGTTCGAGGAAACACCATATATTTT
>TRBJ2-5|15|.|TRBV5-1|.
CASSPRTTRQETQYF
TGCGCCAGCAGCCCAAGGACAACCCGCCAAGAGACCCAGTACTTC
>TRBJ2-2|15|.|TRBV19|.
CASSISGWDTGELFF
TGTGCCAGTAGTATTAGCGGCTGGGACACCGGGGAGCTGTTTTTT
>TRBJ1-2|14|.|TRBV5-1|TRBD1
CASYIDRGQNGYTF
TGCGCCAGCTACATCGACAGGGGGCAAAATGGCTACACCTTC
>TRBJ2-2|15|.|TRBV6-6|.
CASSDPQGDTGELFF
TGTGCCAGCAGTGACCCACAGGGTGACACCGGGGAGCTGTTTTTT
>TRBJ1-6|13|.|TRBV29-1|TRBD1
CSVVDRENSPLHF
TGCAGCGTTGTGGACAGGGAGAATTCACCCCTCCACTTT
>TRBJ1-4|16|.|TRBV4-1|.
CASSQDSRTANEKLFF
TGCGCCAGCAGCCAAGATAGCCGGACAGCAAATGAAAAACTGTTTTTT
>TRBJ2-7|12|.|TRBV19|TRBD1
CATRQGGYEQYF
TGTGCCACCCGACAGGGCGGCTACGAGCAGTACTTC
>TRBJ1-5|14|.|TRBV24-1|.
CATSTGLTDQPQHF
TGTGCCACCAGTACAGGGCTTACCGATCAGCCCCAGCATTTT
>TRBJ2-1|18|.|TRBV21-1|.
CASSASGTSGRASDEQFF
TGTGCCAGCAGCGCGTCCGGGACTAGCGGGAGGGCCTCCGATGAGCAGTTCTTC
>TRBJ1-6|14|.|TRBV25-1|.
CASSEGQGWSPLHF
TGTGCCAGCAGTGAGGGGCAGGGTTGGTCACCCCTCCACTTT
>TRBJ2-1|17|.|TRBV7-8|TRBD2
CASRPYGISGRQDEQFF
TGTGCCAGCAGACCATACGGGATTAGCGGGAGGCAAGATGAGCAGTTCTTC
>TRBJ1-1|12|.|TRBV15|.
CATQGSNTEAFF
TGTGCCACTCAGGGGTCTAACACTGAAGCTTTCTTT
>TRBJ2-5|23|.|TRBV21-1|.
CASSTSSGDPFLFPTGTKETQYF
TGTGCCAGCAGCACCTCGTCGGGTGACCCCTTTTTATTCCCGACAGGAACCAAAGAGACCCAGTACTTC
>TRBJ2-1|17|.|TRBV18|TRBD1
CASSPAMDRGINNEQFF
TGTGCCAGCTCACCAGCCATGGACAGGGGGATTAACAATGAGCAGTTCTTC
>TRBJ2-1|13|.|TRBV7-2|.
CASSPDSYNEQFF
TGTGCCAGCAGCCCGGACTCGTACAATGAGCAGTTCTTC
>TRBJ1-5|13|once|TRBV5-5|.
CASSPGANQPQHF
TGTGCCAGCAGCCCAGGGGCGAATCAGCCCCAGCATTTT
>TRBJ2-7|16|.|TRBV25-1|TRBD1
CASSSPSTGIFYEQYF
TGTGCCAGCAGTAGCCCATCGACAGGGATTTTCTACGAGCAGTACTTC
>TRBJ2-5|13|.|TRBV12-3/TRBV12-4|.
CASSPGREETQYF
TGTGCCAGCAGCCCTGGCAGGGAAGAGACCCAGTACTTC
>TRBJ1-3|17|once|TRBV19|TRBD1
CASTIGTGALLGNTIYF
TGTGCCAGTACCATCGGGACAGGGGCCCTCCTTGGAAACACCATATATTTT
>TRBJ2-1|14|.|TRBV11-2|TRBD2
CASSQSGRNNEQFF
TGTGCCAGCAGCCAGAGCGGGAGAAACAATGAGCAGTTCTTC
>TRBJ2-7|15|few|TRBV5-1|TRBD1
CASSPRTGNTYEQYF
TGCGCCAGCAGCCCCCGGACAGGGAATACCTACGAGCAGTACTTC
>TRBJ1-1|15|.|TRBV27|.
CASSLSGGGDSEAFF
TGTGCCAGCAGTTTATCGGGGGGGGGCGATTCTGAAGCTTTCTTT
>TRBJ2-3|16|.|TRBV5-6|TRBD2
CASSLGLAASTDTQYF
TGTGCCAGCAGCTTGGGACTAGCGGCTAGCACAGATACGCAGTATTTT
>TRBJ1-5|15|.|TRBV5-1|TRBD1
CASSLEGASNQPQHF
TGCGCCAGCAGCTTGGAGGGGGCAAGCAATCAGCCCCAGCATTTT
>TRBJ1-6|15|.|TRBV27|TRBD1
CASSSGQGPSSPLHF
TGTGCCAGCAGTTCAGGACAGGGCCCGAGTTCACCCCTCCACTTT
>TRBJ1-1|12|.|TRBV7-9|TRBD1
CASSYGTAEAFF
TGTGCCAGCAGCTACGGGACAGCCGAAGCTTTCTTT
>TRBJ2-2|16|few|TRBV6-5|.
CASSYLGTSDTGELFF
TGTGCCAGCAGTTACCTGGGCACGTCGGACACCGGGGAGCTGTTTTTT
>TRBJ2-3|17|.|TRBV19|TRBD2
CASSIGTSGSSPDTQYF
TGTGCCAGTAGTATCGGGACTAGCGGGAGTAGCCCAGATACGCAGTATTTT